The clone carrying this TCR beta chain occurred many times. Antigen unknown. The sample originates from a study of breast tumors, draining lymph nodes, adjacent tissues. One entry per CDR3 protein results from TCRdb running MiXCR on the multiplex PCR reads. The profile shows fewer than 250,000 distinct CDR3 sequences, roughly 30% of them singletons. The lymph nodes were axillary draining lymph nodes from breast cancer patients. Trimming removed 7 bases from V and 5 bases from J; junction bases left unmatched: 12. CDR1 is ENHRY, CDR2 SYGVKD, per germline. The length of the CDR3 is 16 residues. Study-level points and caveats: Data only fit, rather than demonstrated, lymph node origin of most tumor T cells. Tumor TCR diversity was below lymph nodes but above nontumor tissue. Findings are consistent with lymph node origin and intratumoral expansion of most tumor T cells.

This chain joins TRBV10-3 and TRBJ2-1, with 9 nucleotides matching TRBD1. The source of this sequence is a female donor with breast cancer. Some clones in this sample may be carry-over from other donors' samples. The specimen was axillary lymph node tissue. CDR3 coding DNA: TGTGCCATCACCTCCCTCCCCGGACAGGGGCACAATGAGCAGTTCTTC. It yields the protein CAITSLPGQGHNEQFF.